The 7 T cell receptor beta chains below all came from one sample that was sequenced in a study of type 1 and type 2 diabetes patients. PCR was run on genomic DNA. Amplification of the beta chain CDR3 used 30 forward and 13 reverse multiplex primers. Each CDR3 protein gets one entry after TCRdb re-called the multiplex PCR reads with MiXCR. Among about 290,000 distinct CDR3 sequences, approximately 45% were seen once, and the ten largest hold 12% to 15%. The sequencing input was peripheral blood mononuclear cells (PBMCs). The source of these receptors is a man younger than 30 with type 2 diabetes.

The chain is built from TRBV9 and TRBJ2-3; TRBD2 matches at 9 bases. Germline V gives CDR1 SGDLS, CDR2 YYNGEE. V shed 6 bases, J shed 3 bases, and the junction held 11 bases outside the gene matches. The CDR3 contains 16 residues. The CDR3 nucleotides read TGTGCCAGCAACCCCTCCAGCGGGAGGCCAACAGATACGCAGTATTTT. Residues: CASNPSSGRPTDTQYF.

This clonotype was found once. J is TRBJ1-5 and V is TRBV20-1, with D possibly matching TRBD1 (6 bases). This CDR3 region has 13 residues. V was cut by 6 bases and J by 3 bases, with 12 bases left in between. Germline CDR1 and CDR2: DFQATT and SNEGSKA (reference sequence). DNA for the CDR3: TGCAGTGCGACCAGGACAGACAATCAGCCCCAGCATTTT. The encoded protein is CSATRTDNQPQHF.

The gene calls are TRBV10-1 and TRBJ2-5; D is perhaps TRBD2 (6 bases). Germline V gene sequence: CDR1 WNHNN, CDR2 SYGVQD (reference sequence). The CDR3 contains 13 residues. Trimming removed 10 bases from V and 5 bases from J, with 17 bases in between. The CDR3 protein is CATTLGLGETQYF. The CDR3 DNA is TGCGCCACCACCCTGGGACTTGGGGAGACCCAGTACTTC.

The rearrangement joins TRBV7-2 to TRBJ1-6; D not certain. Trimming stripped 5 bases from V and 9 bases from J, with 11 bases between. Germline loops: CDR1 SGHTA, CDR2 FQGNSA. The CDR3 has 13 residues. The DNA for the CDR3 is TGTGCCAGCAGCCACGGAGTGAGTTCACCCCTCCACTTT. Residues: CASSHGVSSPLHF.

V gene TRBV7-6 combines with J gene TRBJ2-2; D gene unclear. The CDR3 is 13 residues long. Trimming cost V 5 bases and J 5 bases, with 9 bases left between them. From germline, CDR1 is SGHVS and CDR2 FNYEAQ. CDR3 nucleotide sequence: TGTGCCAGCAGCAGGGTTGAGACCGGGGAGCTGTTTTTT. It encodes CASSRVETGELFF.

A few counts support this clonotype. The rearrangement uses TRBV19 and TRBJ1-1; 8 nucleotides agree with TRBD1. V was clipped by 7 bases and J by 2 bases; unmatched bases: 9. Germline assignment: CDR1 LNHDA and CDR2 SQIVND (reference sequence). This CDR3 contains 15 residues. Here the CDR3 DNA reads TGTGCCAGTACCCTTGACAGGGGCGGAAACACTGAAGCTTTCTTT. This encodes CASTLDRGGNTEAFF.

The V gene is TRBV20-1, the J gene TRBJ2-7, with TRBD1 identical over 8 bases. The CDR3 is made up of 15 amino acids. V gave up 5 bases and J gave up 4 bases; unmatched junction bases: 13. From germline, CDR1 is DFQATT and CDR2 SNEGSKA (reference sequence). The DNA for the CDR3 is TGCAGTGCTGGGGATGAAGGACAGGGACTTTACGAGCAGTACTTC. Protein product: CSAGDEGQGLYEQYF.